Presented here are 27 T cell receptor beta chains from one specimen sequenced in a study of blood T cells in healthy people across ages. Combining a sample-barcoded 5' primer with a J-beta primer mix, a second PCR ran for roughly 7 to 12 cycles. One entry per CDR3 protein results from TCRdb running MiXCR on the 5' RACE reads. Of hundreds of thousands of distinct CDR3 sequences listed, around 68% are singletons. The sequencing input was blood. These receptors were collected from a man aged 25 to 45 in good health.

The CDR3 nucleotides are TGTGCCAGCAGCAATGTTCGAGAAGATACGCAGTATTTT. It codes for CASSNVREDTQYF. This sequence joins TRBV21-1 and TRBJ2-3. TRBV21-1 is a recognized pseudogene. The CDR3 spans 13 residues.

The CDR3 loop is CSAERTAYNSPLHF. The CDR3 nucleotides are TGCAGTGCTGAGAGGACAGCCTATAATTCACCCCTCCACTTT. This chain uses TRBV20-1 with TRBJ1-6, with D possibly TRBD1 on 6 matching bases. CDR3 length: 14 amino acids. V was trimmed by 5 bases and J by 2 bases, leaving 10 bases between them. Germline V gene lookup returns CDR1 DFQATT and CDR2 SNEGSKA (reference sequence).

Turning to this clonotype: The final CDR3 position lacks the conserved phenylalanine or tryptophan, pointing to a likely read error. The rearrangement uses TRBV27 and TRBJ2-7; a weak D match, TRBD1 (5 bases). V was pared by 8 bases and J by 3 bases, with 17 bases between. Germline V gene sequence: CDR1 MNHEY, CDR2 SMNVEV (reference sequence). The CDR3 consists of 14 residues. The CDR3 region has the DNA TGTGCCAGCTCTGGGGCCCCCCTATTCTACGAGCAGTACTCC. Translating gives CASSGAPLFYEQYS.

The rearrangement links TRBV4-3 to TRBJ2-1; the match to TRBD2 covers 9 bases. CDR1 and CDR2 from the germline V gene are LGHNA and YSLEER. The trim removed 4 bases at V and 10 bases at J, leaving 23 bases unmatched. This CDR3 contains 19 residues. The CDR3 nucleotides are TGCGCCAGCAGCCGGTGGTCTAGCGGGGACTTTTTCTCCTTCAACGAGCAGTTCTTC. Translated: CASSRWSSGDFFSFNEQFF.

This rearrangement joins TRBV21-1 to TRBJ1-4; TRBD1 is the table's D call and was not checked against the DNA. TRBV21-1 is designated a pseudogene. The CDR3 length is 15 residues. The CDR3 nucleotides read TGTGCCAGCACCCGGGGCAGGAATGAGTTTGGGAAACTGTTTTTT. Translating it yields CASTRGRNEFGKLFF.

The rearrangement joins TRBV9 to TRBJ1-6; D gene uncertain. CDR1 is SGDLS, CDR2 YYNGEE, per germline. This CDR3 has 15 amino acids. V lost 0 bases and J 7 bases, leaving 11 bases between the germline ends. CDR3 in DNA: TGTGCCAGCAGCGTAGATGGAGGGCAGAATTCACCCCTCCACTTT. Translation: CASSVDGGQNSPLHF.

This chain links TRBV6-5 with TRBJ2-7; D gene unclear. The CDR3 runs 15 residues. Looked up from germline, CDR1 is MNHEY and CDR2 is SVGAGI. Trimming cost V 0 bases and J 0 bases, with 9 bases left between them. Here the CDR3 reads CASSYSRSYSYEQYF. CDR3 DNA: TGTGCCAGCAGTTACTCGAGGAGTTACTCCTACGAGCAGTACTTC.

V and J are TRBV20-1 and TRBJ1-4; unclear D gene. The V end was cut by 3 bases, the J end by 6 bases, with 11 bases between. Germline V CDR1 and CDR2: DFQATT, SNEGSKA (reference sequence). The CDR3 is 13 residues long. The chain's CDR3 is CSASAGEDEKLFF. DNA of the CDR3: TGCAGTGCTAGTGCCGGGGAGGATGAAAAACTGTTTTTT.

This clonotype was picked up a small number of times. CDR3: CSAKGQGVVNEQFF. CDR3 bases: TGCAGTGCTAAGGGACAGGGAGTTGTCAATGAGCAGTTCTTC. V and J are TRBV20-1 and TRBJ2-1; 9 nucleotides line up with TRBD1. Unmatched junction bases numbered 7, after V lost 4 bases and J lost 6 bases. CDR1 is DFQATT and CDR2 is SNEGSKA in the germline V gene (reference sequence). The CDR3 extends over 14 amino acids.

This sequence joins TRBV5-6 and TRBJ2-4; possibly TRBD1 for D (6 bases). The J call may be mistaken, given a closer DNA end match to TRBJ2-5. The CDR3 is 16 amino acids. CDR1 and CDR2 (germline): SGHDT, YYEEEE. The CDR3 protein is CASSLAGRGRMETQYF. In DNA form, the CDR3 reads TGTGCCAGCAGCTTGGCCGGCAGGGGAAGAATGGAGACCCAGTACTTC.

The gene calls are TRBV7-9 and TRBJ2-7; possible D gene TRBD1, 6 bases. Germline assignment: CDR1 SEHNR and CDR2 FQNEAQ (reference sequence). V was shortened by 8 bases and J by 4 bases, with 18 bases between the two germline ends. CDR3 size: 14 residues. CDR3 DNA sequence: TGTGCCAGCCTAGGAGTGGACAGCGATTACGAGCAGTACTTC. Protein sequence: CASLGVDSDYEQYF.

This clonotype was seen a few times. This chain uses TRBV19 with TRBJ2-7; TRBD1 matches 10 bases. V dropped 5 bases and J dropped 1; count of bases not matched to a gene: 5. CDR3 length equals 15 residues. Per germline, CDR1 LNHDA and CDR2 SQIVND (reference sequence). The CDR3 loop is CASSAGTGVSYEQYF. CDR3 nucleotide sequence: TGTGCCAGTAGTGCCGGGACAGGGGTATCCTACGAGCAGTACTTC.

This clonotype was counted many times. The chain combines TRBV27 with TRBJ2-1, with 8 bases aligning to TRBD1. Germline CDR1 and CDR2: MNHEY and SMNVEV (reference sequence). The V segment lost 5 bases and the J segment 4 bases; nucleotides outside the gene matches: 4. The CDR3 runs to 14 residues. The CDR3 spells CASSPRTGYNEQFF. DNA of the CDR3: TGTGCCAGCAGTCCCCGGACAGGGTACAATGAGCAGTTCTTC.

This clonotype has at least ten counts. The DNA of the CDR3 is TGTGCCAGCAGCCACCTCGACCGAATGAACACTGAAGCTTTCTTT. Protein sequence: CASSHLDRMNTEAFF. The chain uses TRBV3-1 and TRBJ1-1; unclear D gene. V gave up 3 bases and J gave up 0 bases, with 11 bases separating them. From germline, CDR1 is LGHDT and CDR2 YNNKEL (reference sequence). This CDR3 has 15 amino acids. The full variable domain, completed using reference TRBV3-1 and TRBJ1-1, is DTAVSQTPKYLVTQMGNDKSIKCEQNLGHDTMYWYKQDSKKFLKIMFSYNNKELIINETVPNRFSPKSPDKAHLNLHINSLELGDSAVYFCASSHLDRMNTEAFFGQGTRLTVV.

This clonotype showed up just a few times. The chain recombines TRBV7-2 with TRBJ2-3, with D tentatively TRBD2 (5 bases). CDR1 SGHTA and CDR2 FQGNSA come from the germline V gene. This CDR3 spans 14 amino acids. V lost 3 bases and J 2 bases, leaving 9 bases between the germline ends. DNA for the CDR3: TGTGCCAGCAGCTTCGCGGGTGACACAGATACGCAGTATTTT. Its translation is CASSFAGDTDTQYF.

The genes are TRBV14 and TRBJ1-2; no clear D gene. The germline V gene has CDR1 SGHDN and CDR2 FVKESK. V was pared by 4 bases and J by 6 bases, with 21 bases between. This CDR3 is 16 amino acids long. CDR3 sequence (DNA): TGTGCCAGCAGCCTTTTGTTTGGGCCCCAAAGTGATGGCTACACCTTC. Translated: CASSLLFGPQSDGYTF.

This clonotype was picked up one time. The gene calls are TRBV27 and TRBJ1-5; D may be TRBD1 (5 bases). The CDR3 length is 17 residues. Germline CDR1 reads MNHEY; CDR2 reads SMNVEV (reference sequence). The V gene lost 6 bases and the J gene lost 0 bases, with 18 bases spanning the gap. CDR3 loop: CASSLSGGDYSNQPQHF. The CDR3 DNA is TGTGCCAGCAGCCTAAGTGGAGGGGATTATAGCAATCAGCCCCAGCATTTT.

In this sample, this clonotype turned up a few times. The chain carries TRBV10-3 and TRBJ2-7; TRBD2 might be the D (6 bases). The V gene's germline CDR1 is ENHRY and CDR2 SYGVKD. Trimming pared 3 bases from V and 3 bases from J, leaving 18 bases between. The CDR3 extends over 16 amino acids. The CDR3 region is CAISDPTRGYNYEQYF. CDR3 sequence (DNA): TGTGCCATCAGTGACCCGACCCGGGGGTACAACTACGAGCAGTACTTC.

The chain employs TRBV20-1 and TRBJ2-3; D uncertain. The length of the CDR3 is 10 residues. Trimming took off 3 bases at V and 6 bases at J, with 4 bases between the two ends. The germline V gene encodes CDR1 DFQATT and CDR2 SNEGSKA (reference sequence). CDR3 coding DNA: TGCAGTGCTAGTCCTGATACGCAGTATTTT. It codes for CSASPDTQYF.

This clonotype was seen once. This sequence joins TRBV7-3 and TRBJ1-6; the D is unclear. CDR3 length: 13 amino acids. Germline assignment: CDR1 SGHTA and CDR2 FQGTGA. Trimming removed 0 bases at V and 7 bases at J, with 4 bases between. The CDR3 region has the DNA TGTGCCAGCAGCTTAACGACCAATTCACCCCTCCACTTT. Protein sequence: CASSLTTNSPLHF.

The chain uses TRBV4-3 and TRBJ2-5, with 7 bases matching TRBD1. The CDR3 covers 15 residues. Trimming took 0 bases from V and 11 from J; bases not matched to a gene: 12. Germline CDR1 is LGHNA and CDR2 is YSLEER. The CDR3 bases are TGCGCCAGCAGCCAAGACCAGACAGGGTACCCTGAGCAGTACTTC. Protein sequence: CASSQDQTGYPEQYF.

This sequence joins TRBV12-3 or TRBV12-4 and TRBJ2-1, with 13 bases identical to TRBD2. The CDR3 sequence is 17 residues long. Losses at the gene ends were 3 bases for V and 7 bases for J; bases not matched to a gene: 9. Written as DNA, the CDR3 is TGTGCCAGCAGTTTCCCGGGACTAGCGGGGTTTGGGAATGAGCAGTTCTTC. Residues: CASSFPGLAGFGNEQFF.

V gene TRBV5-5 combines with J gene TRBJ2-7; possibly TRBD1 or TRBD2 for D (8 bases each). Per germline, CDR1 SGHKS and CDR2 YYEKEE (reference sequence). V was pared by 4 bases and J by 7 bases, with 24 bases between. The CDR3 length is 16 residues. CDR3 DNA sequence: TGTGCCAGCAGCCGGGAGGGGACAGGTGGACTTGGGGAGCAGTACTTC. This encodes CASSREGTGGLGEQYF.

The chain couples TRBV20-1 to TRBJ2-7; a possible D gene is TRBD1 (5 bases). Germline CDR1 reads DFQATT; CDR2 reads SNEGSKA (reference sequence). The CDR3 covers 15 residues. V lost 3 bases to trimming and J lost 0 bases, with 15 bases between them. CDR3 coding DNA: TGCAGTGCTAGCTCCCGACAGACAAACTCCTACGAGCAGTACTTC. This sequence encodes CSASSRQTNSYEQYF.

The CDR3 nucleotides are TGTGCCAGCGGCCGGGACAGACACTACGAGCAGTACTTC. Its translation: CASGRDRHYEQYF. J is TRBJ2-4 and V is TRBV12-3 or TRBV12-4, with 7 bases that match TRBD1. The tail of the sequence fits TRBJ2-7 better, so the J call may be wrong. This CDR3 comprises 13 residues.

V gene TRBV4-3 combines with J gene TRBJ2-3; 12 bases map to TRBD1. The germline gives CDR1 LGHNA, CDR2 YSLEER. The CDR3 consists of 20 residues. The V segment lost 0 bases and the J segment 4 bases; nucleotides outside the gene matches: 14. The CDR3 loop is CASSQDLRSGTGGRADTQYF. The CDR3 DNA sequence: TGCGCCAGCAGCCAAGATCTGCGCTCTGGGACAGGGGGCAGGGCAGATACGCAGTATTTT.

The chain carries TRBV7-2 and TRBJ2-1; 8 positions match TRBD2. CDR1 is SGHTA, CDR2 FQGNSA, per germline. The junction had 9 bases not matched to a gene; V was cut back by 1 base and J by 4 bases. The CDR3 is made up of 17 amino acids. The CDR3: CASSLGPGGLSYNEQFF. Written as DNA, the CDR3 is TGTGCCAGCAGCTTAGGACCGGGGGGGCTTTCATACAATGAGCAGTTCTTC.